This T cell receptor (beta chain) was identified in a study of T-cell reconstitution after alpha-beta-depleted transplantation in children. Molecular barcoding with unique molecular identifiers was used for the TCRbeta library. TCRdb passed the PCR reads through MiXCR, listing each CDR3 protein once. Here the sample spans 900,000 or so distinct CDR3 sequences, less than 20% being singletons. The sequence came from a male patient younger than 18 who had a stem cell transplant for acute lymphoblastic leukemia, so the T cells may come from the graft donor. The material was PBMCs, mostly from graft donor cells, obtained 360 days after TCRalphabeta/CD19-depleted stem cell transplant.

DNA for the CDR3: TGTGCCAGCAGCGTCCACGGAAGGGACGAGCAGTACTTC. As protein: CASSVHGRDEQYF. This chain connects TRBV9 to TRBJ2-7; D is uncertain. This CDR3 is built from 13 residues. Trimming cost V 2 bases and J 5 bases, with 11 bases left between them. The germline gives CDR1 SGDLS, CDR2 YYNGEE.